Given below is one T cell receptor beta chain in context. As originally analysed: The authors estimated nucleated cell counts from reference gene primer amplification. Profiled with immunoSEQ multiplex PCR; TCRdb holds only in-frame clones, not every one. V, J and clone size are those of that table, while D and trimming were read from the DNA. The data show tens of thousands of clones, around nine tenths seen once. This CDR3 contains 16 residues. CDR1 is SGHTA, CDR2 FQGTGA, per germline. Germline trimming cut 5 bases from V and 1 base from J; bases unmatched to any gene: 4. This sample is drawn from a study of blood T cell repertoires in COVID-19. Study background: Spain, Italy and the United States supplied samples that represented acute and convalescent COVID-19. PBMCs, B-cell-depleted T cells, or T cells provided the cDNA or gDNA that made up the material.

This sequence was found in a human donor in a cohort sampled during active COVID-19. The chain combines TRBV7-3 with TRBJ2-2; 10 bases line up with TRBD2. Sequenced input: peripheral blood. CDR3 DNA: TGTGCCAGCAGCCCCCCTAGCGGGGGGAACACCGGGGAGCTGTTTTTT. Its protein product is CASSPPSGGNTGELFF.